Presented here are 29 T cell receptor beta chains from one specimen sequenced in a study of shared clonotypes between healthy human individuals. Produced via immunoSEQ multiplex PCR; TCRdb's table is partial and in-frame only. The profile shows approximately 1,500,000 clones, around 98% of them singletons. Specimen: naive CD4+ T cells sorted from blood. The subset here: CD45RA+ positively selected. The receptor set was obtained from a man aged 25 to 40 in good health.

The J gene is TRBJ2-6, the V gene TRBV9; 14 nucleotides match TRBD2. The CDR3 extends over 18 amino acids. Germline loops: CDR1 SGDLS, CDR2 YYNGEE. V trimming: 4 bases; J trimming: 1 base; junction bases outside the gene matches: 4. The CDR3 coding sequence is TGTGCCAGCAGCCTGGGACTAGCGGGAGTTTCTGGGGCCAACGTCCTGACTTTC. Translating gives CASSLGLAGVSGANVLTF.

This clone was recorded only once. V gene TRBV9 combines with J gene TRBJ2-1; D assignment may be TRBD1 or TRBD2 (5 bases each). The V gene's germline CDR1 is SGDLS and CDR2 YYNGEE. Trimming cost V 6 bases and J 6 bases, with 22 bases left between them. The CDR3 sequence is 16 residues long. In DNA, the CDR3 is TGTGCCAGCACGTCCGGGGCCGAGGTCTGGGCCAATGAGCAGTTCTTC. The encoded protein is CASTSGAEVWANEQFF.

The V call is TRBV6-5, the J call TRBJ2-2, with unresolved D. Germline CDR1 is MNHEY and CDR2 is SVGAGI. V gave up 4 bases and J gave up 5 bases, with 11 bases separating them. This CDR3 region has 14 residues. The CDR3 spells CASSFGRETGELFF. Here the CDR3 DNA reads TGTGCCAGCAGTTTTGGGCGCGAGACCGGGGAGCTGTTTTTT.

The chain is built from TRBV6-1 and TRBJ2-5; no reliable D call. The CDR3 loop spans 11 amino acids. Germline V gene lookup returns CDR1 MNHNS and CDR2 SASEGT. Trimming pared 6 bases from V and 5 bases from J, leaving 7 bases between. CDR3 nucleotides: TGTGCCAGCAGCCAAGGGGAGACCCAGTACTTC. Translating gives CASSQGETQYF.

This clone was detected only once. The J gene is TRBJ2-3, the V gene TRBV5-4; D gene ambiguous. From germline, CDR1 is SGHNT and CDR2 YYREEE (reference sequence). Trimming removed 2 bases from V and 0 bases from J, with 13 bases in between. The CDR3 extends over 16 amino acids. The CDR3 DNA is TGTGCCAGCAGCTTTTATGGGCGGTTTAGCACAGATACGCAGTATTTT. Its protein product is CASSFYGRFSTDTQYF.

Concerning this clone itself: Other nucleotide sequences in the sample specify the same CDR3. The chain recombines TRBV9 with TRBJ2-5, with TRBD2 matching 9 bases. Germline V gene sequence: CDR1 SGDLS, CDR2 YYNGEE. J gave up 2 bases and V 0 bases, and 2 bases lay outside the gene matches. This CDR3 is 15 amino acids long. The CDR3 coding sequence is TGTGCCAGCAGCGTAGTCAGCGGGAGGCAAGAGACCCAGTACTTC. It encodes CASSVVSGRQETQYF. Full variable domain (remainder filled in from reference TRBV9 and TRBJ2-5): DSGVTQTPKHLITATGQRVTLRCSPRSGDLSVYWYQQSLDQGLQFLIQYYNGEERAKGNILERFSAQQFPDLHSELNLSSLELGDSALYFCASSVVSGRQETQYFGPGTRLLVL.

The chain couples TRBV7-9 to TRBJ2-3; weak D call: TRBD2 (5 bases). The CDR3 runs to 11 residues. The V gene's germline CDR1 is SEHNR and CDR2 FQNEAQ (reference sequence). V was trimmed by 3 bases and J by 10 bases, leaving 8 bases between them. This CDR3 is CASSFSDSQYF. The CDR3 nucleotides read TGTGCCAGCAGCTTCTCGGACTCGCAGTATTTT.

V is TRBV11-2 and J is TRBJ2-1; D may be TRBD1 or TRBD2 (5 bases each). The CDR3 contains 15 residues. The ends were cut back, 7 bases at V and 8 bases at J, with 21 bases in the middle. The germline V gene has CDR1 SGHAT and CDR2 FQNNGV. The CDR3 DNA follows: TGTGCCAGCACCCAAGAGGGGTTCAGTATCGATGAGCAGTTCTTC. The encoded protein is CASTQEGFSIDEQFF. The whole variable domain, filled in from reference TRBV11-2 and TRBJ2-1, reads EAGVAQSPRYKIIEKRQSVAFWCNPISGHATLYWYQQILGQGPKLLIQFQNNGVVDDSQLPKDRFSAERLKGVDSTLKIQPAKLEDSAVYLCASTQEGFSIDEQFFGPGTRLTVL.

The chain couples TRBV5-1 to TRBJ2-6; D not certain. The CDR3 runs to 17 residues. Trimming left V 0 bases short and J 1 base short, with 11 bases between. The germline V gene has CDR1 SGHRS and CDR2 YFSETQ. Written as DNA, the CDR3 is TGCGCCAGCAGCTTGGAGGTCTCTGGATCTGGGGCCAACGTCCTGACTTTC. Its translation is CASSLEVSGSGANVLTF.

Notes on this clone: At the DNA level, this CDR3 is encoded by other sequences in the same sample as well. This chain links TRBV5-1 with TRBJ2-7, with unresolved D. The CDR3 spans 13 residues. Trimming pared 0 bases from V and 0 bases from J, leaving 4 bases between. CDR1 and CDR2 from the germline V gene are SGHRS and YFSETQ. The CDR3 region is CASSLAGSYEQYF. The CDR3 nucleotides are TGCGCCAGCAGCTTGGCGGGCTCCTACGAGCAGTACTTC.

This chain links TRBV5-1 with TRBJ1-1; D remains ambiguous. The germline CDR1 and CDR2 sequences are SGHRS and YFSETQ. Trimming removed 5 bases from V and 4 bases from J, with 12 bases in between. This CDR3 has 13 amino acids. The DNA for the CDR3 is TGCGCCAGCAGATGGCCGGGCGTCACTGAAGCTTTCTTT. It yields the protein CASRWPGVTEAFF.

The genes are TRBV9 and TRBJ2-5; 8 bases match TRBD2. CDR1 SGDLS and CDR2 YYNGEE come from the germline V gene. This CDR3 comprises 15 residues. The V and J ends lost 0 bases and 5 bases, in that order; junction bases with no gene match: 6. CDR3 sequence reads: CASSVVAGGVETQYF. Here the CDR3 DNA reads TGTGCCAGCAGCGTAGTGGCGGGAGGCGTTGAGACCCAGTACTTC.

The chain joins TRBV29-1 to TRBJ2-3; 7 bases agree with TRBD1. The CDR3 runs to 13 residues. V lost 5 bases, J lost 2 bases, and 4 bases stayed unmatched. CDR1 SQVTM and CDR2 ANQGSEA come from the germline V gene. The CDR3 here is CSVSGQYTDTQYF. The CDR3 region has the DNA TGCAGCGTTTCGGGACAGTACACAGATACGCAGTATTTT.

V and J are TRBV6-6 and TRBJ2-2; TRBD1 aligns across 8 bases. The ends lost 2 bases at V and 8 bases at J; junction bases unmatched: 7. CDR1 MNHNY and CDR2 SVGAGI come from the germline V gene (reference sequence). The CDR3 spans 15 residues. DNA of the CDR3: TGTGCCAGCAGTTACGTGACAGGGGCCGCTGGGGAGCTGTTTTTT. This translates into CASSYVTGAAGELFF.

This chain connects TRBV11-3 to TRBJ2-1; 9 bases are shared with TRBD2. Trimming took 1 base from V and 5 from J; bases not matched to a gene: 6. CDR1 and CDR2 (germline): SGHNT, YENEEA. The CDR3 loop spans 16 amino acids. CDR3 loop: CASSLGVAGVDNEQFF. The DNA of the CDR3 is TGTGCCAGCAGCTTAGGCGTAGCGGGAGTCGACAATGAGCAGTTCTTC.

V and J are TRBV10-3 and TRBJ2-1; possible D gene TRBD2, 5 bases. CDR1 is ENHRY, CDR2 SYGVKD, per germline. V lost 2 bases to trimming and J lost 2 bases, with 7 bases between them. CDR3 length: 14 amino acids. CDR3 sequence reads: CAISERRTYNEQFF. The CDR3 DNA reads TGTGCCATCAGTGAGCGGAGGACCTACAATGAGCAGTTCTTC.

V gene TRBV2 combines with J gene TRBJ1-5; no clear D gene. In germline, CDR1 is SNHLY, CDR2 FYNNEI. The CDR3 runs to 13 residues. V lost 6 bases and J lost 5, with 11 bases in between. CDR3: CASREGKDQPQHF. The CDR3 region has the DNA TGTGCCAGCAGAGAGGGAAAAGATCAGCCCCAGCATTTT.

J is TRBJ1-2 and V is TRBV28; 7 nucleotides align to TRBD1. Germline CDR1 reads MDHEN; CDR2 reads SYDVKM. J was trimmed by 5 bases and V by 6 bases; bases with no gene match: 6. This CDR3 is built from 13 residues. CDR3 amino acids: CASRAGTDYGYTF. The CDR3 nucleotides read TGTGCCAGCAGGGCAGGGACAGATTATGGCTACACCTTC.

This rearrangement joins TRBV6-5 to TRBJ2-7; D is possibly TRBD1 (6 bases). Germline CDR1 is MNHEY and CDR2 is SVGAGI. The CDR3 extends over 14 amino acids. The germline V and J ends were trimmed by 7 bases and 2 bases, with 15 bases remaining between them. CDR3 sequence: CASKRTALTYEQYF. CDR3 coding DNA: TGTGCCAGCAAAAGGACAGCGTTAACCTACGAGCAGTACTTC.

This rearrangement joins TRBV4-3 to TRBJ1-2; D is undetermined. The CDR3 extends over 13 amino acids. The germline V gene encodes CDR1 LGHNA and CDR2 YSLEER. Trimming cost V 1 base and J 4 bases, with 7 bases left between them. The CDR3 reads CASSQGVSYGYTF. The CDR3 DNA sequence: TGCGCCAGCAGCCAAGGGGTATCCTATGGCTACACCTTC.

The sample holds one count of this clone. This chain connects TRBV25-1 to TRBJ2-1, with D tentatively TRBD2 (5 bases). Germline CDR1 MGHDK, CDR2 SYGVNS. The ends were cut back, 3 bases at V and 2 bases at J, with 8 bases in the middle. The CDR3 has 14 amino acids. The CDR3: CASSESGTYNEQFF. The CDR3 coding sequence is TGTGCCAGCAGTGAGTCGGGGACCTACAATGAGCAGTTCTTC.

The chain carries TRBV25-1 and TRBJ2-1; D gene unclear. CDR1 and CDR2 (germline): MGHDK, SYGVNS. CDR3 length equals 14 residues. Trimming shortened V by 7 bases and J by 5 bases, and 15 bases separated the two germline ends. This CDR3 is CASMDLLNDNEQFF. Here the CDR3 DNA reads TGTGCCAGCATGGACCTATTAAACGACAATGAGCAGTTCTTC.

V and J are TRBV27 and TRBJ2-7; D tentatively reads TRBD1 or TRBD2 (6 bases each). The CDR3 spans 14 residues. V lost 6 bases and J 7 bases, leaving 19 bases between the germline ends. CDR1 and CDR2 from the germline V gene are MNHEY and SMNVEV (reference sequence). CDR3 in amino acids: CASRGIGGLGEQYF. In nucleotides, the CDR3 is TGTGCCAGCAGGGGGATAGGGGGGCTGGGGGAGCAGTACTTC.

The chain combines TRBV7-9 with TRBJ2-4; 8 bases map to TRBD2. Germline V gene sequence: CDR1 SEHNR, CDR2 FQNEAQ (reference sequence). The CDR3 contains 16 residues. Losses at the gene ends were 2 bases for V and 3 bases for J; bases not matched to a gene: 6. CDR3 bases: TGTGCCAGCAGCTTACGCGGGAGGTATGACAAAAACATTCAGTACTTC. Residues: CASSLRGRYDKNIQYF. Full variable domain (outside the CDR3, taken from reference TRBV7-9 and TRBJ2-4): DTGVSQNPRHKITKRGQNVTFRCDPISEHNRLYWYRQTLGQGPEFLTYFQNEAQLEKSRLLSDRFSAERPKGSFSTLEIQRTEQGDSAMYLCASSLRGRYDKNIQYFGAGTRLSVL.

The chain has TRBV2 and TRBJ2-7; D is uncertain. The CDR3 has 12 residues. Germline CDR1 reads SNHLY; CDR2 reads FYNNEI. V lost 4 bases and J 4 bases, leaving 8 bases between the germline ends. For the CDR3, the DNA is TGTGCCAGCAGTGTGGAACGGTACGAGCAGTACTTC. Its protein is CASSVERYEQYF.

The chain uses TRBV18 and TRBJ2-2; 10 bases are a match to TRBD2. CDR3 length: 19 residues. Trimming removed 2 bases from V and 1 base from J; junction bases left unmatched: 10. Germline CDR1 is KGHSH and CDR2 is LQKENI. The CDR3 sequence: CASSPWILAGNENTGELFF. As DNA, the CDR3 is TGTGCCAGCTCACCATGGATACTAGCGGGAAACGAGAACACCGGGGAGCTGTTTTTT.

The V and J genes are TRBV7-6 and TRBJ2-3; TRBD2 matches at 10 bases. This CDR3 comprises 19 residues. V shed 2 bases, J shed 6 bases, and the junction held 17 bases outside the gene matches. Germline V gene sequence: CDR1 SGHVS, CDR2 FNYEAQ. The CDR3 coding sequence is TGTGCCAGCAGCTTAAAAAACTCGCCCCTAGCGGGAGAGAGGGATACGCAGTATTTT. Protein product: CASSLKNSPLAGERDTQYF.

The V gene is TRBV5-4, the J gene TRBJ2-2; TRBD1 agrees at 9 bases. V was pared by 4 bases and J by 6 bases, with 7 bases of the junction left unmatched. The CDR3 contains 15 residues. Germline loops: CDR1 SGHNT, CDR2 YYREEE (reference sequence). CDR3 sequence: CASSLDRGGSGELFF. CDR3 nucleotide sequence: TGTGCCAGCAGCCTGGACAGGGGCGGGTCCGGGGAGCTGTTTTTT.

The rearrangement joins TRBV2 to TRBJ1-1; 9 positions agree with TRBD1. Germline CDR1 and CDR2: SNHLY and FYNNEI. CDR3 length: 14 amino acids. V was pared by 6 bases and J by 4 bases, with 6 bases of the junction left unmatched. The DNA of the CDR3 is TGTGCCAGCAGGGAACAGGGGGCGGTCACTGAAGCTTTCTTT. Its protein product is CASREQGAVTEAFF.